Below, 15 T cell receptor beta chains from the same sample are listed, as sequenced in a study of T cell responses to AZD1222 COVID-19 vaccine. Generated by immunoSEQ multiplex PCR, the TCRdb table keeps only in-frame clones and is missing some. The sample carries over 130,000 clones, about 92% recorded once. Sample: peripheral blood, taken on day 0 of AZD1222 vaccination. These receptors were collected from an adult in good health.

The chain recombines TRBV4-3 with TRBJ2-2; 7 bases match TRBD1. The CDR3 consists of 14 residues. With V trimmed by 0 bases and J by 7 bases, 2 bases remained unmatched. Germline V gives CDR1 LGHNA, CDR2 YSLEER. CDR3 bases: TGCGCCAGCAGCCAAGACAGGGGGAACGGGGAGCTGTTTTTT. It codes for CASSQDRGNGELFF.

The genes are TRBV9 and TRBJ1-3; maybe TRBD1 (5 bases). The V end lost 0 bases, the J end lost 0 bases, and 10 bases lay between the germline ends. Germline-derived CDR1 and CDR2 are SGDLS and YYNGEE. CDR3 length: 16 amino acids. The chain's CDR3 is CASSVELQGSGNTIYF. The CDR3 nucleotides read TGTGCCAGCAGCGTAGAGCTGCAGGGCTCTGGAAACACCATATATTTT.

V gene TRBV6-2 or TRBV6-3 combines with J gene TRBJ2-7; D is uncertain. The CDR3 is 12 amino acids. CDR1 and CDR2 (germline): MNHEY, SVGEGT. V dropped 5 bases and J dropped 6 bases, with 11 bases sitting between them. The CDR3 DNA sequence: TGTGCCAGCAGTGTCCGTTCTGGCGAGCAGTACTTC. Translation: CASSVRSGEQYF.

The chain has TRBV11-2 and TRBJ2-5; the D gene is possibly TRBD1 (5 bases). The germline CDR1 and CDR2 sequences are SGHAT and FQNNGV. CDR3 length: 14 residues. V was clipped by 3 bases and J by 3 bases, with 11 bases between them. The CDR3 loop is CASSFQDKEETQYF. Here the CDR3 DNA reads TGTGCCAGCAGCTTTCAGGACAAGGAAGAGACCCAGTACTTC.

V and J are TRBV5-4 and TRBJ2-1, with TRBD2 identical over 10 bases. The CDR3 length is 16 residues. The V gene's germline CDR1 is SGHNT and CDR2 YYREEE (reference sequence). The J segment lost 7 bases and the V segment lost 4 bases, leaving 11 bases of the junction unmatched. CDR3 amino acids: CASSPSGGAYGNEQFF. Written as DNA, the CDR3 is TGTGCCAGCAGCCCAAGCGGGGGGGCCTATGGGAATGAGCAGTTCTTC.

The chain couples TRBV5-1 to TRBJ2-3; D is undetermined. CDR1 and CDR2 (germline): SGHRS, YFSETQ. Between the trimmed V and J ends, which lost 0 bases and 2 bases, there was a span of 7 bases. This CDR3 region has 14 residues. In DNA form, the CDR3 reads TGCGCCAGCAGCTTGGAACTTCCCACAGATACGCAGTATTTT. As protein: CASSLELPTDTQYF.

This clone was detected a few times. The genes are TRBV7-9 and TRBJ2-1; no definite D call. The CDR3 is made up of 12 amino acids. Trimming took 4 bases from V and 7 from J, leaving 8 bases between them. Germline-derived CDR1 and CDR2 are SEHNR and FQNEAQ (reference sequence). The CDR3 DNA sequence: TGTGCCAGCAGCTCCCCCGGGAATGAGCAGTTCTTC. This encodes CASSSPGNEQFF.

The gene calls are TRBV15 and TRBJ1-2; D uncertain. The CDR3 length is 14 residues. The ends were cut back, 1 base at V and 3 bases at J, with 9 bases in the middle. Per the germline V gene, CDR1 is LNHNV and CDR2 is YYDKDF (reference sequence). CDR3 nucleotide sequence: TGTGCCACCAGCAGAGCCATTCATGACTATGGCTACACCTTC. Protein sequence: CATSRAIHDYGYTF. Variable domain in full (rest from reference TRBV15 and TRBJ1-2): DAMVIQNPRYQVTQFGKPVTLSCSQTLNHNVMYWYQQKSSQAPKLLFHYYDKDFNNEADTPDNFQSRRPNTSFCFLDIRSPGLGDTAMYLCATSRAIHDYGYTFGSGTRLTVV.

The chain has TRBV28 and TRBJ1-3, with D perhaps TRBD1 (6 bases). V lost 6 bases and J lost 0, with 12 bases in between. CDR3 length: 15 amino acids. Per germline, CDR1 MDHEN and CDR2 SYDVKM. The CDR3 sequence: CASSVRTASGNTIYF. CDR3 sequence (DNA): TGTGCCAGCAGCGTTAGGACAGCCTCTGGAAACACCATATATTTT.

This chain joins TRBV27 and TRBJ1-3; 7 positions agree with TRBD1. The J segment lost 6 bases and the V segment lost 6 bases, leaving 8 bases of the junction unmatched. The CDR3 is 14 residues long. In germline, CDR1 is MNHEY, CDR2 SMNVEV (reference sequence). The CDR3 sequence is CASRPTGKVNTIYF. In nucleotides, the CDR3 is TGTGCCAGCAGACCGACAGGGAAAGTAAACACCATATATTTT.

Here the CDR3 reads CASRTRGAGEYNEQFF. The CDR3 DNA is TGTGCCAGCAGGACCCGGGGGGCGGGGGAGTACAATGAGCAGTTCTTC. V usage is TRBV7-2 and J usage is TRBJ2-1, with D possibly TRBD2 on 7 matching bases. The ends were cut back, 6 bases at V and 4 bases at J, with 19 bases in the middle. The CDR3 consists of 16 residues. Germline values: CDR1 SGHTA, CDR2 FQGNSA.

The chain joins TRBV24-1 to TRBJ1-5; no firm D call. CDR1 is KGHDR, CDR2 SFDVKD, per germline. V lost 12 bases, J lost 3 bases, and 14 bases lay in between. This CDR3 has 13 residues. CDR3 in amino acids: CAARAGVNQPQHF. CDR3 in DNA: TGTGCCGCGCGGGCGGGTGTCAATCAGCCCCAGCATTTT.

The CDR3 coding sequence is TGTGCCAGCAGTGAATTTGGGACAGGGATCGGAATGAACACTGAAGCTTTCTTT. This gives the protein CASSEFGTGIGMNTEAFF. The chain couples TRBV6-1 to TRBJ1-1, with 9 positions matching TRBD1. J lost 0 bases, V lost 2 bases, and 10 bases had no gene match. CDR3 size: 18 residues. Germline lookup yields CDR1 MNHNS and CDR2 SASEGT.

The rearrangement joins TRBV27 to TRBJ2-1, with 14 bases matching TRBD2. With V trimmed by 5 bases and J by 0 bases, 6 bases remained unmatched. This CDR3 comprises 18 residues. Per the germline V gene, CDR1 is MNHEY and CDR2 is SMNVEV (reference sequence). CDR3 sequence reads: CASSPGTSGSRSYNEQFF. In DNA form, the CDR3 reads TGTGCCAGCAGTCCCGGGACTAGCGGGAGTCGCTCCTACAATGAGCAGTTCTTC.

CDR3 in amino acids: CASSRTGRETNEKLFF. Written as DNA, the CDR3 is TGCGCCAGCAGCAGGACAGGGCGGGAAACTAATGAAAAACTGTTTTTT. The chain recombines TRBV5-1 with TRBJ1-4; 8 positions agree with TRBD1. The CDR3 loop spans 16 amino acids. Trimming at V came to 4 bases and at J to 1 base, leaving 6 bases not matched to a gene. Germline CDR1 and CDR2: SGHRS and YFSETQ.